The clone carrying this T cell receptor beta chain occurred a few times. Its antigen remains unidentified. Upon completion of 10 to 11 days in culture, CD4+ T cells were isolated. Vaccination of participants consisted of two doses of either the BNT162b2 or mRNA-1273 vaccine. The vaccine recipients had no prior SARS-CoV-2 infection, with negative nucleocapsid antibodies. The data were taken from a study of vaccination effects on CD4 cells after COVID-19. Study as a whole: Within the ViraFEST assay, antigen-specific CD4+ T cells underwent expansion with viral peptide pools prior to sequencing.

Repertoires were generated with immunoSEQ multiplex PCR, while TCRdb's copy carries only in-frame clones and drops some. Seen here are 57,000 or so clones, about four fifths observed once, and the top ten hold about 4.5%. Study results and caveats: Clonal contraction was marked in infection- and vaccine-induced clones late after vaccination. Cross-reactivity with common cold coronaviruses was shown by only 1 of 255 vaccine-induced clones in healthy vaccinees.

V was pared by 2 bases and J by 6 bases, with 10 bases between. This CDR3 is built from 13 residues. The germline V gene encodes CDR1 MNHNS and CDR2 SASEGT. The receptor's source is a human donor who received a COVID-19 vaccine. The sequencing used CD4+ T cells from PBMCs cultured without peptide, collected after COVID-19 vaccination. The chain joins TRBV6-1 to TRBJ1-2, with D unresolved. The DNA of the CDR3 is TGTGCCAGCAGTGAAACGGTGGCTCATGGCTACACCTTC. Residues: CASSETVAHGYTF.